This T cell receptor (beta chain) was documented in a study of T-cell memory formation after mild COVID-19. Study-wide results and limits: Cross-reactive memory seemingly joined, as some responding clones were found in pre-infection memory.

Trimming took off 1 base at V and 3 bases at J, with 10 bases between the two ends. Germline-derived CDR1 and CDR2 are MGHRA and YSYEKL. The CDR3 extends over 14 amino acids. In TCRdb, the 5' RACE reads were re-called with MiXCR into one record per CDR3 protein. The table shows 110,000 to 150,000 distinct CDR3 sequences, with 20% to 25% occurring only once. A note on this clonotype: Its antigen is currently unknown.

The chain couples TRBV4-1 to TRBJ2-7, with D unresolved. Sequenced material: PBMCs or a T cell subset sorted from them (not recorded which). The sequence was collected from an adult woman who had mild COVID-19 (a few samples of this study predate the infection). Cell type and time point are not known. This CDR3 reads CASSQVDEDYEQYF. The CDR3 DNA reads TGCGCCAGCAGCCAAGTGGACGAAGACTACGAGCAGTACTTC.